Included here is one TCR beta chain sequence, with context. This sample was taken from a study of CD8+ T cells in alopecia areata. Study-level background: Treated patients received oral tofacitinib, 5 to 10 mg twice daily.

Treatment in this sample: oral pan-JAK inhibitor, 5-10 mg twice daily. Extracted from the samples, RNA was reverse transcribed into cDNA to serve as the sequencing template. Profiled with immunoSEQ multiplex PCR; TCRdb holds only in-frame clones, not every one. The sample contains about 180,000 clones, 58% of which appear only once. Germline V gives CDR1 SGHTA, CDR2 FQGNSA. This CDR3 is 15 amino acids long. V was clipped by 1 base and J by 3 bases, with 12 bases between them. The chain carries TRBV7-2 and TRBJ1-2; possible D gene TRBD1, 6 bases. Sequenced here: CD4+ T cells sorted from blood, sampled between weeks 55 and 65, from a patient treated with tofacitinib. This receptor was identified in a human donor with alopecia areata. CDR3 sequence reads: CASSLVGGLDYGYTF. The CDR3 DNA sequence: TGTGCCAGCAGCTTAGTTGGGGGGCTCGACTATGGCTACACCTTC.